This is a list of T cell receptor beta chains from one sample in a study of shared clonotypes between healthy human individuals. TCRdb's table, derived via immunoSEQ multiplex PCR, lists solely in-frame clones and lacks some. Among over a million clones listed, about four fifths were seen once. Sequenced material: memory CD4+ T cells from PBMCs. These receptors all stem from a man aged 18 to 35 in good health. Some clones in this sample may be carry-over from other donors' samples. The CDR3 runs from the conserved cysteine through the conserved F or W. D genes are given only for firm matches. Size tells how often a clone was seen (once, few, many) or the class of an expanded clone, and some rows leave it out.

d_call: .
j_call: TRBJ1-3
clone_size: few
v_call: TRBV28
cdr3_nt: TGTGCCAGCAGTTTATGGACAGGCCTAGAACCCTCTGGAAACACCATATATTTT
cdr3_aa: CASSLWTGLEPSGNTIYF

d_call: TRBD1
j_call: TRBJ1-1
clone_size: .
v_call: TRBV25-1
cdr3_nt: TGTGCCAGCCTCAGGACAGGGAGGACTGAAGCTTTCTTT
cdr3_aa: CASLRTGRTEAFF

d_call: TRBD2
j_call: TRBJ2-1
clone_size: .
v_call: TRBV4-1
cdr3_nt: TGCGCCAGCAGCCGGGCTGTAGCGGGTTTCTACAATGAGCAGTTCTTC
cdr3_aa: CASSRAVAGFYNEQFF

d_call: .
j_call: TRBJ2-5
clone_size: .
v_call: TRBV5-6
cdr3_nt: TGTGCCAGCAGCTTGGCTGGGACCCAGTACTTC
cdr3_aa: CASSLAGTQYF

d_call: .
j_call: TRBJ2-1
clone_size: once
v_call: TRBV4-2
cdr3_nt: TGTGCCAGCAGCCAAGCCCCTTCGTCGCATGAGCAGTTCTTC
cdr3_aa: CASSQAPSSHEQFF

d_call: .
j_call: TRBJ2-5
clone_size: .
v_call: TRBV6-6
cdr3_nt: TGTGCCAGCAGTCAGGAGGGGGAGACCCAGTACTTC
cdr3_aa: CASSQEGETQYF

d_call: .
j_call: TRBJ1-2
clone_size: .
v_call: TRBV7-9
cdr3_nt: TGTGCCAGCAGCTCCCCTCACAGGGACCGTGGCTATGGCTACACCTTC
cdr3_aa: CASSSPHRDRGYGYTF

d_call: TRBD2
j_call: TRBJ2-7
clone_size: once
v_call: TRBV6-5
cdr3_nt: TGTGCCAGTCAGCGGGAGGCATCATCCTACGAGCAGTACTTC
cdr3_aa: CASQREASSYEQYF

d_call: TRBD2
j_call: TRBJ2-3
clone_size: .
v_call: TRBV7-2
cdr3_nt: TGTGCCAGCAGCTTATCCTATAGCGCAGCGGGAGTGTCCACAGATACGCAGTATTTT
cdr3_aa: CASSLSYSAAGVSTDTQYF

d_call: .
j_call: TRBJ2-3
clone_size: .
v_call: TRBV18
cdr3_nt: TGTGCCAGCTCACCAAGCAGGGGACGAACGGATACGCAGTATTTT
cdr3_aa: CASSPSRGRTDTQYF

d_call: TRBD1
j_call: TRBJ1-4
clone_size: .
v_call: TRBV7-9
cdr3_nt: TGTGCCAGCAGCGCCGGGACAGGTAGAACTAATGAAAAACTGTTTTTT
cdr3_aa: CASSAGTGRTNEKLFF

d_call: .
j_call: TRBJ1-2
clone_size: .
v_call: TRBV4-1
cdr3_nt: TGCGCCAGCAGCCAAGTTAGTACGGGTTCTAACTATGGCTACACCTTC
cdr3_aa: CASSQVSTGSNYGYTF

d_call: TRBD1
j_call: TRBJ1-4
clone_size: .
v_call: TRBV6-7
cdr3_nt: TGTGCCAGCAGCCAGGACAGGGGGGTTTTTAATGAAAAACTGTTTTTT
cdr3_aa: CASSQDRGVFNEKLFF

d_call: .
j_call: TRBJ2-1
clone_size: .
v_call: TRBV6-6
cdr3_nt: TGTGCCAGCAGGCCGGGGGACGGTCGCTCCTACAATGAGCAGTTCTTC
cdr3_aa: CASRPGDGRSYNEQFF

d_call: TRBD1
j_call: TRBJ2-1
clone_size: .
v_call: TRBV28
cdr3_nt: TGTGCCAGCAACACGGGACAGGGCCGCCCAAGCTCCTACAATGAGCAGTTCTTC
cdr3_aa: CASNTGQGRPSSYNEQFF

d_call: TRBD1
j_call: TRBJ2-3
clone_size: .
v_call: TRBV28
cdr3_nt: TGTGCCAGCAGTGCCACAGACAGGGTGGCTACGCAGTATTTT
cdr3_aa: CASSATDRVATQYF

d_call: TRBD1
j_call: TRBJ2-5
clone_size: few
v_call: TRBV19
cdr3_nt: TGTGCCAGTAGTATTGGGGACAGGGGCGAGACCCAGTACTTC
cdr3_aa: CASSIGDRGETQYF

d_call: .
j_call: TRBJ2-5
clone_size: .
v_call: TRBV7-9
cdr3_nt: TGTGCCAGCAGCTTAATGGGAGCAGGGGAGACCCAGTACTTC
cdr3_aa: CASSLMGAGETQYF

d_call: .
j_call: TRBJ2-3
clone_size: .
v_call: TRBV7-9
cdr3_nt: TGTGCCAGCCCAGAGGATTCTCGCACAGATACGCAGTATTTT
cdr3_aa: CASPEDSRTDTQYF

d_call: .
j_call: TRBJ2-1
clone_size: .
v_call: TRBV5-1
cdr3_nt: TGCGCCAGCGGAGATCCGCGGGACGGCAATGAGCAGTTCTTC
cdr3_aa: CASGDPRDGNEQFF

d_call: .
j_call: TRBJ2-3
clone_size: .
v_call: TRBV9
cdr3_nt: TGTGCCAGCAGCGTAGGTTGGGGACAAAACACAGATACGCAGTATTTT
cdr3_aa: CASSVGWGQNTDTQYF

d_call: .
j_call: TRBJ1-1
clone_size: few
v_call: TRBV7-9
cdr3_nt: TGTGCCAGCAGCTGGACAGCGAACACTGAAGCTTTCTTT
cdr3_aa: CASSWTANTEAFF

d_call: .
j_call: TRBJ1-2
clone_size: .
v_call: TRBV19
cdr3_nt: TGTGCCAGTAGTCTCCACGACAGGAAACTAGCAGATGGCTACACCTTC
cdr3_aa: CASSLHDRKLADGYTF

d_call: TRBD1
j_call: TRBJ1-5
clone_size: .
v_call: TRBV19
cdr3_nt: TGTGCCAGTAGAAAAGGGACAGTAGGAAATCAGCCCCAGCATTTT
cdr3_aa: CASRKGTVGNQPQHF

d_call: TRBD2
j_call: TRBJ2-1
clone_size: .
v_call: TRBV10-3
cdr3_nt: TGTGCCATCAGACTAGCGGGAGGAGTATTCGAGCAGTTCTTC
cdr3_aa: CAIRLAGGVFEQFF

d_call: .
j_call: TRBJ1-2
clone_size: .
v_call: TRBV12-2
cdr3_nt: TGTGCAAGTCGCCCCAACTCGACGCCCCCGGGACGGCGGGGCTATGGCTACACCTTC
cdr3_aa: CASRPNSTPPGRRGYGYTF

d_call: TRBD2
j_call: TRBJ2-7
clone_size: .
v_call: TRBV5-1
cdr3_nt: TGCGCCAGCAGCAATCGGACTAGCTCTCCCTACGAGCAGTACTTC
cdr3_aa: CASSNRTSSPYEQYF

d_call: TRBD1
j_call: TRBJ1-4
clone_size: .
v_call: TRBV5-1
cdr3_nt: TGCGCCAGCAGTTATACTCCGGGACAGCCTAATGAAAAACTGTTTTTT
cdr3_aa: CASSYTPGQPNEKLFF

d_call: .
j_call: TRBJ2-1
clone_size: .
v_call: TRBV29-1
cdr3_nt: TGCAGCGAACGATCAGGACTCTCCTACAATGAGCAGTTCTTC
cdr3_aa: CSERSGLSYNEQFF

d_call: TRBD2
j_call: TRBJ2-3
clone_size: .
v_call: TRBV5-1
cdr3_nt: TGCGCCAGCAGCCCGGGACTAGCGGGACCCACAGATACGCAGTATTTT
cdr3_aa: CASSPGLAGPTDTQYF

d_call: .
j_call: TRBJ2-5
clone_size: few
v_call: TRBV7-8
cdr3_nt: TGTGCCAGCAGCAAACCCGGGACAAGGGCCCAGTACTTC
cdr3_aa: CASSKPGTRAQYF

d_call: .
j_call: TRBJ2-2
clone_size: many
v_call: TRBV9
cdr3_nt: TGTGCCAGCAGCCCCCGGACTTCCACCGGGGAGCTGTTTTTT
cdr3_aa: CASSPRTSTGELFF

d_call: .
j_call: TRBJ2-7
clone_size: .
v_call: TRBV28
cdr3_nt: TGTGCCAGCAGCACATTTACAGGGCGTGCCTACGAGCAGTACTTC
cdr3_aa: CASSTFTGRAYEQYF

d_call: .
j_call: TRBJ1-2
clone_size: .
v_call: TRBV28
cdr3_nt: TGTGCCAGCAGTGCGCGAAACCGGGGCTACACCTTC
cdr3_aa: CASSARNRGYTF

d_call: .
j_call: TRBJ1-1
clone_size: .
v_call: TRBV2
cdr3_nt: TGTGCCAGCAGGGCGGACCCCGACACTGAAGCTTTCTTT
cdr3_aa: CASRADPDTEAFF

d_call: .
j_call: TRBJ1-1
clone_size: .
v_call: TRBV5-6
cdr3_nt: TGTGCCAGCAGCTTGGGCCGGGCAGCAATGGCTTTCTTT
cdr3_aa: CASSLGRAAMAFF

d_call: .
j_call: TRBJ1-5
clone_size: .
v_call: TRBV2
cdr3_nt: TGTGCCAGCAGTGGAGACCGGGGAGGGCGAAATCAGCCCCAGCATTTT
cdr3_aa: CASSGDRGGRNQPQHF

d_call: .
j_call: TRBJ2-7
clone_size: .
v_call: TRBV5-4
cdr3_nt: TGTGCCAGCAGCTTGGGAGGAGCAGGGCCTACCTACGAGCAGTACTTC
cdr3_aa: CASSLGGAGPTYEQYF

d_call: .
j_call: TRBJ1-2
clone_size: .
v_call: TRBV2
cdr3_nt: TGTGCCAGCAGTGAACGGGGTGGCTACACCTTC
cdr3_aa: CASSERGGYTF